The clone carrying this T cell receptor beta chain was detected a few times. Its antigen is still unknown. The data derive from a study of early T cells in non-severe SARS-CoV-2 infection. Study overall: Unsorted whole blood bulk RNA was sequenced, with unpaired chains. Study findings and constraints: The matching step, a VDJdb search, favored anti-spike CD8 responses and missed private and CD4 specificities.

One entry per CDR3 protein, called by TCRdb with MiXCR from the 5' RACE reads. The data contain under 100,000 distinct CDR3 sequences, approximately 11% of them singletons. CDR1 MDHEN and CDR2 SYDVKM come from the germline V gene. The CDR3 has 13 residues. The V and J ends lost 2 bases and 4 bases respectively, with 8 bases between them. This chain connects TRBV28 to TRBJ1-1; no definite D call. This sequence originates from an adult who was a healthcare worker with PCR-confirmed SARS-CoV-2 infection or an uninfected control (not recorded which). The sample taken for sequencing was whole blood. CDR3 loop: CASSLAGTTEAFF. CDR3 nucleotide sequence: TGTGCCAGCAGTTTAGCAGGTACCACTGAAGCTTTCTTT.